What follows are 10 T cell receptor beta chains derived from one specimen sequenced in a study of T cells after yellow fever vaccination. TCRdb ran MiXCR on the 5' RACE reads and lists one entry per CDR3 protein. The sample holds roughly 500,000 distinct CDR3 sequences, approximately 21% seen once. Material: PBMCs, obtained 15 days after the yellow fever booster vaccination. The receptors shown here come from a man aged 30-40 years who received the YFV17D yellow fever vaccine.

The chain employs TRBV3-1 and TRBJ1-1; 9 bases match TRBD1. CDR3 length equals 13 residues. V shed 2 bases, J shed 11 bases, and the junction held 6 bases outside the gene matches. Germline V lookup: CDR1 LGHDT, CDR2 YNNKEL (reference sequence). The CDR3 spells CASSQPQGARAFF. In DNA, the CDR3 is TGTGCCAGCAGCCAACCACAGGGGGCGCGGGCTTTCTTT.

This clonotype has just a few counts. V and J are TRBV20-1 and TRBJ2-7; D is undetermined. There are 11 residues in the CDR3. Trimming took off 3 bases at V and 6 bases at J, with 9 bases between the two ends. CDR1 is DFQATT, CDR2 SNEGSKA, per germline (reference sequence). CDR3 nucleotide sequence: TGCAGTGCTAGGGTTGGGGTCGAGCAGTACTTC. This encodes CSARVGVEQYF.

The V gene is TRBV12-3 or TRBV12-4, the J gene TRBJ2-2, with TRBD2 matching 13 bases. The CDR3 is 19 residues long. The V and J ends lost 6 bases and 2 bases, in that order; junction bases with no gene match: 12. The DNA of the CDR3 is TGTGCCAGCAGGCCCAACACAGGACTAGCGGGGGCTAACACCGGGGAGCTGTTTTTT. As protein: CASRPNTGLAGANTGELFF.

This clonotype occurred a few times. This chain uses TRBV19 with TRBJ2-7; TRBD2 might be the D (5 bases). CDR3 length equals 16 residues. Germline CDR1 and CDR2: LNHDA and SQIVND (reference sequence). Trimming stripped 3 bases from V and 0 bases from J, with 15 bases between. This CDR3 reads CASSIEEGAPSYEQYF. DNA of the CDR3: TGTGCCAGTAGTATTGAAGAGGGAGCGCCCTCCTACGAGCAGTACTTC.

V gene TRBV6-1 combines with J gene TRBJ2-1; 15 bases line up with TRBD2. The J segment lost 8 bases and the V segment lost 7 bases, leaving 3 bases of the junction unmatched. Germline V gene sequence: CDR1 MNHNS, CDR2 SASEGT. The CDR3 extends over 14 amino acids. CDR3 region: CASKGLAGGDEQFF. CDR3 sequence (DNA): TGTGCCAGCAAAGGACTAGCGGGAGGGGATGAGCAGTTCTTC.

The chain carries TRBV18 and TRBJ1-4; D ambiguous. Germline CDR1 reads KGHSH; CDR2 reads LQKENI. The CDR3 loop spans 15 amino acids. The V gene lost 2 bases and the J gene lost 7 bases, with 14 bases spanning the gap. The CDR3 DNA is TGTGCCAGCTCACCAGGTGCGGGATTCGGTGAAAAACTGTTTTTT. Translating gives CASSPGAGFGEKLFF.

This clonotype was seen only a few times. The chain uses TRBV5-1 and TRBJ2-6, with unresolved D. Trimming took 0 bases from V and 2 from J, leaving 6 bases between them. The germline V gene has CDR1 SGHRS and CDR2 YFSETQ. This CDR3 contains 15 residues. The CDR3, as DNA: TGCGCCAGCAGCTTGGAGTTTGCTGGGGCCAACGTCCTGACTTTC. The encoded protein is CASSLEFAGANVLTF.

This clonotype has only a few counts. The V call is TRBV7-9, the J call TRBJ2-7; D is unclear. V lost 7 bases and J 7 bases, leaving 20 bases between the germline ends. The CDR3 totals 14 residues. Germline loops: CDR1 SEHNR, CDR2 FQNEAQ (reference sequence). CDR3: CASTPGAYLGEQYF. CDR3 coding DNA: TGTGCCAGCACCCCGGGCGCATACCTGGGGGAGCAGTACTTC.

The rearrangement uses TRBV2 and TRBJ1-5, with TRBD1 identical over 8 bases. The CDR3 totals 16 residues. Germline V gene data show CDR1 as SNHLY and CDR2 as FYNNEI. V was clipped by 5 bases and J by 6 bases; unmatched bases: 12. The CDR3 coding sequence is TGTGCCAGCAGTTCAACCCCGACAGGGGTCGGTCAGCCCCAGCATTTT. Translating gives CASSSTPTGVGQPQHF.

There are a few counts of this clonotype. CDR3 residues: CAWSVLRDTQYF. The DNA for the CDR3 is TGTGCCTGGAGTGTATTACGGGATACGCAGTATTTT. The chain employs TRBV30 and TRBJ2-3; no firm D call. The germline V gene has CDR1 GTSNPN and CDR2 SVGIG (reference sequence). The CDR3 totals 12 residues. V dropped 0 bases and J dropped 6 bases, with 7 bases sitting between them.